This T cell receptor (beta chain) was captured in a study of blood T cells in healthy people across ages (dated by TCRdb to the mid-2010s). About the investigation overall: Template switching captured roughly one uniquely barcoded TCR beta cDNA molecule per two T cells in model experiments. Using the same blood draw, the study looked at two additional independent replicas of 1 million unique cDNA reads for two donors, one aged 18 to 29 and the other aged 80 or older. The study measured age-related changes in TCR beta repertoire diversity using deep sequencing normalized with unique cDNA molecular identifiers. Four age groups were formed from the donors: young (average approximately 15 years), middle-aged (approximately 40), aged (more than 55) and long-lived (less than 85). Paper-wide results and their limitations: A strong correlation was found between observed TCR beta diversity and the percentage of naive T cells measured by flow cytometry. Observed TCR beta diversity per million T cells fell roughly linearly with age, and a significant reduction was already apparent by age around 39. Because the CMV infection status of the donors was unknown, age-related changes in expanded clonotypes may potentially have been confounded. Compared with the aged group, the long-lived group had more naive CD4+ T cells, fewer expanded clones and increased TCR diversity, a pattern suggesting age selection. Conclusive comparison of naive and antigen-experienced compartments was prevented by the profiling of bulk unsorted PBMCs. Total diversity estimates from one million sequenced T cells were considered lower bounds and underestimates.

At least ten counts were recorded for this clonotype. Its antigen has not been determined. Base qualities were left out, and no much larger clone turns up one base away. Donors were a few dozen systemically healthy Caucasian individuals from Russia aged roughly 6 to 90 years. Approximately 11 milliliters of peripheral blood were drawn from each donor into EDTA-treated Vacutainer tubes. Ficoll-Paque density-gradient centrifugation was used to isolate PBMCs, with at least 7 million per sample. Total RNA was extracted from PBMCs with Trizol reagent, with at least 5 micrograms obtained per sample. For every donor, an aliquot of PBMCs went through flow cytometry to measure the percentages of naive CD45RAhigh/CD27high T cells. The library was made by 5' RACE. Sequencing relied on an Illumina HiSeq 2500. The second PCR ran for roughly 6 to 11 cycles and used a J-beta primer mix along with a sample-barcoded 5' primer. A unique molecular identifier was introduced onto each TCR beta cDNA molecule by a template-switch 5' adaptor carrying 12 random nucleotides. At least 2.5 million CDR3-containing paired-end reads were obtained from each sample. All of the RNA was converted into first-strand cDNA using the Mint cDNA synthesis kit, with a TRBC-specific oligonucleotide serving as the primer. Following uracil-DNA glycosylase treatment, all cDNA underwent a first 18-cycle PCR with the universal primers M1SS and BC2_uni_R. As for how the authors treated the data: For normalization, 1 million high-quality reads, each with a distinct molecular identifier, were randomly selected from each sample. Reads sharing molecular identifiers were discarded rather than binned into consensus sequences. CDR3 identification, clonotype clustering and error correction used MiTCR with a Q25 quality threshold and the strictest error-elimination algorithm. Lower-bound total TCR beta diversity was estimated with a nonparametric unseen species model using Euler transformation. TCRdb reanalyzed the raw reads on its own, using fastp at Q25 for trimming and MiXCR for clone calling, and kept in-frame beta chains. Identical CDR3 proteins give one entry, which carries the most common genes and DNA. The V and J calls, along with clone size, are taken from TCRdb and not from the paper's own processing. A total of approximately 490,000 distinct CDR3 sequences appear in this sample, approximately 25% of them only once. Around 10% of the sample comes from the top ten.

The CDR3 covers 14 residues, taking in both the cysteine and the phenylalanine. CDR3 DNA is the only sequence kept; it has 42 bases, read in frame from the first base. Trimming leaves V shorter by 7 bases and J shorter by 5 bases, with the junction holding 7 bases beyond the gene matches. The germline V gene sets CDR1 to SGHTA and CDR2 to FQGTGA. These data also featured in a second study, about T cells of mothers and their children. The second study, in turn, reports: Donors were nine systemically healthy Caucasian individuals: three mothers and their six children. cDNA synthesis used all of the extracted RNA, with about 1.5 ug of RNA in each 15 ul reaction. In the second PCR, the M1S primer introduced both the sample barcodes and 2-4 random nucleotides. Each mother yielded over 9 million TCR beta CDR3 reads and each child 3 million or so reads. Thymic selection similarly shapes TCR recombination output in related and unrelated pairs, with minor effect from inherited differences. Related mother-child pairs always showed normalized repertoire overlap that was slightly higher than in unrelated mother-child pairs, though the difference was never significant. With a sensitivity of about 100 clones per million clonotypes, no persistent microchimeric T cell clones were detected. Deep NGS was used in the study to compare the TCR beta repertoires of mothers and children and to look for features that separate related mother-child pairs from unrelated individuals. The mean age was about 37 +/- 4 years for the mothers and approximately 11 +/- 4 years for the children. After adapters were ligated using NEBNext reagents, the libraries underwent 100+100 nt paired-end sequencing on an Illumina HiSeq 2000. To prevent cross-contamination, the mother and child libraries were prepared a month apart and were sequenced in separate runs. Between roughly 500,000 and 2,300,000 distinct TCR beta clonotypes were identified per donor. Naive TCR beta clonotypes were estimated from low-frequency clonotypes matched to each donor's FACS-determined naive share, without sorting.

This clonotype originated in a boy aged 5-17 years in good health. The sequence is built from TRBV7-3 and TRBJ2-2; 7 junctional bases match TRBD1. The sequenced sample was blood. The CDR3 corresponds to CASTTGANTGELFF. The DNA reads TGTGCCAGCACCACAGGGGCTAATACCGGGGAGCTGTTTTTT. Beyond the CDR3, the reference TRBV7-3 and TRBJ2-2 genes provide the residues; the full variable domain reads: GAGVSQTPSNKVTEKGKYVELRCDPISGHTALYWYRQSLGQGPEFLIYFQGTGAADDSGLPNDRFFAVRPEGSVSTLKIQRTERGDSAVYLCASTTGANTGELFFGEGSRLTVL.